This T cell receptor beta chain was profiled in a study of CD8 T cells in Susac syndrome. RNA totalling roughly 0.45 to 1 ug underwent reverse transcription with random hexamers. immunoSEQ multiplex PCR amplified TCR beta CDR3 across 54 Vbeta, 13 Jbeta. TCRdb redid the calling of the immunoSEQ multiplex PCR reads with MiXCR, one entry per CDR3 protein. Among over 130,000 distinct CDR3 sequences listed, approximately 95% were seen once. Sequencing of TCR beta drew on CD8+ and CD4+ T cells from blood. The multiple sclerosis controls were treatment-naive patients with relapsing-remitting disease that was stable or active. Study findings and constraints: The study's TCR sequencing and HLA analysis drew on a certain number of individuals. That number was acknowledged as relatively small.

Turning to this clonotype: Antigen unknown.

Deletions cut 3 bases from V and 10 bases from J, with 12 bases between. Germline V lookup: CDR1 DFQATT, CDR2 SNEGSKA (reference sequence). The CDR3 is made up of 11 amino acids. Sequencing was done on a sample of CD4+ T cells from PBMCs. This chain connects TRBV20-1 to TRBJ2-5; D remains ambiguous. This TCR was recovered from a human donor with multiple sclerosis. This CDR3 reads CSASIGEFQYF. CDR3 nucleotides: TGCAGTGCTAGCATCGGCGAGTTCCAGTACTTC.